The 17 T cell receptor beta chains in this list originate from one sample, sequenced in a study of regulatory T cells in long-lasting Graves disease. Construction of TCR beta libraries relied on iRepertoire HTBI primers and on Arm-PCR targeting CDR3 regions. TCRdb analysed the multiplex PCR reads with MiXCR anew, one entry per CDR3 protein. The data contain a few hundred thousand distinct CDR3 sequences, 14% of them singletons. The sample's time point: newly diagnosed GD, antithyroid drugs for less than 3 months. PBMC RNA served as the TCR library source. These data also featured in a second study, about T cells in Graves' hyperthyroidism and ophthalmopathy.

The material was peripheral blood mononuclear cells (PBMCs), obtained at new diagnosis, from a patient treated with antithyroid drugs. The receptors come from a woman between 45 and 65 years old with Graves disease.

The genes are TRBV5-1 and TRBJ1-4; D is unresolved. V dropped 1 base and J dropped 4 bases, with 5 bases sitting between them. This CDR3 has 13 residues. Germline-derived CDR1 and CDR2 are SGHRS and YFSETQ. The CDR3 sequence is CASSLSSNEKLFF. The CDR3 DNA follows: TGCGCCAGCAGCTTGTCCAGTAATGAAAAACTGTTTTTT. The variable domain in full, completed from reference TRBV5-1 and TRBJ1-4, reads KAGVTQTPRYLIKTRGQQVTLSCSPISGHRSVSWYQQTPGQGLQFLFEYFSETQRNKGNFPGRFSGRQFSNSRSEMNVSTLELGDSALYLCASSLSSNEKLFFGSGTQLSVL.

The sample holds a few counts of this clonotype. The chain carries TRBV29-1 and TRBJ2-1; 9 positions match TRBD2. V shed 1 base, J shed 5 bases, and the junction held 3 bases outside the gene matches. The germline V gene encodes CDR1 SQVTM and CDR2 ANQGSEA. This CDR3 contains 14 residues. CDR3 sequence reads: CSVEGAGGDNEQFF. For the CDR3, the DNA is TGCAGCGTTGAAGGGGCGGGAGGGGACAATGAGCAGTTCTTC.

The rearrangement uses TRBV5-1 and TRBJ2-7, with TRBD2 as a possible D gene (5 bases). The V end was cut by 4 bases, the J end by 1 base, with 9 bases between. There are 13 residues in the CDR3. Germline V gene sequence: CDR1 SGHRS, CDR2 YFSETQ. CDR3 sequence reads: CASSKLVSYEQYF. The CDR3 DNA is TGCGCCAGCAGCAAACTAGTTTCCTACGAGCAGTACTTC.

This clonotype appeared many times. The V and J genes are TRBV28 and TRBJ1-1; a possible D gene is TRBD1 (5 bases). The length of the CDR3 is 13 residues. CDR1 MDHEN and CDR2 SYDVKM come from the germline V gene. V dropped 10 bases and J dropped 1 base, with 13 bases sitting between them. The CDR3: CATYPGGNTEAFF. CDR3 coding DNA: TGTGCCACCTACCCGGGGGGGAACACTGAAGCTTTCTTT.

The rearrangement uses TRBV14 and TRBJ1-1; 10 bases are a match to TRBD1. Germline V gene lookup returns CDR1 SGHDN and CDR2 FVKESK. This CDR3 has 16 residues. The trim removed 1 base at V and 5 bases at J, leaving 7 bases unmatched. CDR3 residues: CASSQGTGGWSTEAFF. In DNA form, the CDR3 reads TGTGCCAGCAGCCAAGGGACAGGGGGATGGAGTACTGAAGCTTTCTTT.

This clonotype has a count of ten or more. The gene calls are TRBV5-1 and TRBJ1-2, with D unclear. Trimming shortened V by 4 bases and J by 4 bases, and 14 bases separated the two germline ends. Germline CDR1 reads SGHRS; CDR2 reads YFSETQ. The CDR3 is 14 amino acids. CDR3 DNA sequence: TGCGCCAGCAGCCCCACCGTCGAGGGCTATGGCTACACCTTC. It translates to CASSPTVEGYGYTF.

The chain employs TRBV6-1 and TRBJ1-5, with 8 bases identical to TRBD1. This CDR3 contains 15 residues. V gave up 2 bases and J gave up 1 base; unmatched junction bases: 1. The V gene's germline CDR1 is MNHNS and CDR2 SASEGT. DNA for the CDR3: TGTGCCAGCAGTGAACACAGGGGGAGCAATCAGCCCCAGCATTTT. It encodes CASSEHRGSNQPQHF.

The rearrangement joins TRBV29-1 to TRBJ2-1, with D perhaps TRBD1 (6 bases). Germline values: CDR1 SQVTM, CDR2 ANQGSEA. With 7 bases removed from V and 5 bases from J, the gap between germline ends came to 15 bases. The CDR3 contains 13 residues. CDR3 loop: CSGNTGYHNEQFF. The CDR3 nucleotides are TGCAGCGGGAATACAGGGTACCACAATGAGCAGTTCTTC.

The CDR3 sequence: CASSQVPQWSRLLSYEQYF. The CDR3 DNA reads TGTGCCAGCAGCCAAGTACCCCAATGGAGCCGCCTTCTGTCCTACGAGCAGTACTTC. The rearrangement links TRBV3-1 to TRBJ2-7; no reliable D call. Trimming removed 1 base at V and 1 base at J, with 23 bases between. The CDR3 is 19 residues long. Germline assignment: CDR1 LGHDT and CDR2 YNNKEL (reference sequence).

V is TRBV28 and J is TRBJ2-7; D unresolved. This CDR3 is 16 amino acids long. CDR1 is MDHEN and CDR2 is SYDVKM in the germline V gene. V was clipped by 2 bases and J by 2 bases, with 16 bases between them. The CDR3 DNA reads as TGTGCCAGCAGTTTACCCCCGGCCCGCTATCCCTACGAGCAGTACTTC. This encodes CASSLPPARYPYEQYF.

This clonotype was seen at least ten times. The rearrangement joins TRBV28 to TRBJ2-2; D is possibly TRBD1 (6 bases). Trimming removed 5 bases from V and 3 bases from J, with 10 bases in between. The CDR3 has 14 amino acids. Germline V gene sequence: CDR1 MDHEN, CDR2 SYDVKM. CDR3 DNA sequence: TGTGCCAGCAGTCCCGGACAGCACACCGGGGAGCTGTTTTTT. Translated: CASSPGQHTGELFF.

This clonotype was seen a handful of times. The chain carries TRBV27 and TRBJ2-7, with 9 nucleotides matching TRBD2. With V trimmed by 3 bases and J by 3 bases, 6 bases remained unmatched. The germline V gene encodes CDR1 MNHEY and CDR2 SMNVEV (reference sequence). The CDR3 length is 15 residues. CDR3 sequence (DNA): TGTGCCAGCAGTTTGGAGCTAGCGGGGATCTACGAGCAGTACTTC. This translates into CASSLELAGIYEQYF.

Regarding this clonotype: This may arise from a read error, as a much more abundant clone is one base away. CDR3 residues: CASSERGGAGEELFF. CDR3 nucleotides: TGTGCCAGCAGTGAAAGGGGGGGGGCCGGCGAAGAACTGTTTTTT. This rearrangement joins TRBV2 to TRBJ1-4, with a weak D call TRBD1 (6 bases). The germline V gene has CDR1 SNHLY and CDR2 FYNNEI. The CDR3 totals 15 residues. Trimming stripped 2 bases from V and 12 bases from J, with 19 bases between.

This clonotype was observed many times. CDR3 loop: CASSLARDEQFF. In DNA, the CDR3 is TGTGCCAGCAGCTTAGCAAGAGATGAGCAGTTCTTC. The chain couples TRBV7-9 to TRBJ2-1; D not certain. Trimming pared 0 bases from V and 8 bases from J, leaving 5 bases between. Germline CDR1 is SEHNR and CDR2 is FQNEAQ (reference sequence). CDR3 length equals 12 residues. The complete variable domain, with remaining parts taken from reference TRBV7-9 and TRBJ2-1, reads DTGVSQNPRHKITKRGQNVTFRCDPISEHNRLYWYRQTLGQGPEFLTYFQNEAQLEKSRLLSDRFSAERPKGSFSTLEIQRTEQGDSAMYLCASSLARDEQFFGPGTRLTVL.

This clonotype was seen a handful of times. A read error may explain this, as a much larger clone is one base away. The genes are TRBV7-3 and TRBJ2-1; tentatively, D is TRBD2 (5 bases). The germline V gene has CDR1 SGHTA and CDR2 FQGTGA. Trimming removed 2 bases at V and 6 bases at J, with 14 bases between. The CDR3 has 15 residues. The CDR3 region has the DNA TGTGCCAGCAGCTTAGTCCCAGAAGGACTCAATGAGCAGTTCTTC. This encodes CASSLVPEGLNEQFF.

This clonotype was recorded many times. The chain recombines TRBV18 with TRBJ2-7; weak D call: TRBD1 (6 bases). The CDR3 covers 13 residues. Germline lookup yields CDR1 KGHSH and CDR2 LQKENI. The V and J ends lost 6 bases and 3 bases respectively, with 12 bases between them. The CDR3 region is CASSPRGNYEQYF. DNA of the CDR3: TGTGCCAGCTCCCCCAGGGGAAACTACGAGCAGTACTTC.

V usage is TRBV6-1 and J usage is TRBJ2-7; a weak D match, TRBD2 (5 bases). V dropped 7 bases and J dropped 0 bases, with 13 bases sitting between them. The CDR3 has 14 amino acids. Germline values: CDR1 MNHNS, CDR2 SASEGT. DNA of the CDR3: TGTGCCAGCAACCCATCAGACTACTCCTACGAGCAGTACTTC. Translated: CASNPSDYSYEQYF.